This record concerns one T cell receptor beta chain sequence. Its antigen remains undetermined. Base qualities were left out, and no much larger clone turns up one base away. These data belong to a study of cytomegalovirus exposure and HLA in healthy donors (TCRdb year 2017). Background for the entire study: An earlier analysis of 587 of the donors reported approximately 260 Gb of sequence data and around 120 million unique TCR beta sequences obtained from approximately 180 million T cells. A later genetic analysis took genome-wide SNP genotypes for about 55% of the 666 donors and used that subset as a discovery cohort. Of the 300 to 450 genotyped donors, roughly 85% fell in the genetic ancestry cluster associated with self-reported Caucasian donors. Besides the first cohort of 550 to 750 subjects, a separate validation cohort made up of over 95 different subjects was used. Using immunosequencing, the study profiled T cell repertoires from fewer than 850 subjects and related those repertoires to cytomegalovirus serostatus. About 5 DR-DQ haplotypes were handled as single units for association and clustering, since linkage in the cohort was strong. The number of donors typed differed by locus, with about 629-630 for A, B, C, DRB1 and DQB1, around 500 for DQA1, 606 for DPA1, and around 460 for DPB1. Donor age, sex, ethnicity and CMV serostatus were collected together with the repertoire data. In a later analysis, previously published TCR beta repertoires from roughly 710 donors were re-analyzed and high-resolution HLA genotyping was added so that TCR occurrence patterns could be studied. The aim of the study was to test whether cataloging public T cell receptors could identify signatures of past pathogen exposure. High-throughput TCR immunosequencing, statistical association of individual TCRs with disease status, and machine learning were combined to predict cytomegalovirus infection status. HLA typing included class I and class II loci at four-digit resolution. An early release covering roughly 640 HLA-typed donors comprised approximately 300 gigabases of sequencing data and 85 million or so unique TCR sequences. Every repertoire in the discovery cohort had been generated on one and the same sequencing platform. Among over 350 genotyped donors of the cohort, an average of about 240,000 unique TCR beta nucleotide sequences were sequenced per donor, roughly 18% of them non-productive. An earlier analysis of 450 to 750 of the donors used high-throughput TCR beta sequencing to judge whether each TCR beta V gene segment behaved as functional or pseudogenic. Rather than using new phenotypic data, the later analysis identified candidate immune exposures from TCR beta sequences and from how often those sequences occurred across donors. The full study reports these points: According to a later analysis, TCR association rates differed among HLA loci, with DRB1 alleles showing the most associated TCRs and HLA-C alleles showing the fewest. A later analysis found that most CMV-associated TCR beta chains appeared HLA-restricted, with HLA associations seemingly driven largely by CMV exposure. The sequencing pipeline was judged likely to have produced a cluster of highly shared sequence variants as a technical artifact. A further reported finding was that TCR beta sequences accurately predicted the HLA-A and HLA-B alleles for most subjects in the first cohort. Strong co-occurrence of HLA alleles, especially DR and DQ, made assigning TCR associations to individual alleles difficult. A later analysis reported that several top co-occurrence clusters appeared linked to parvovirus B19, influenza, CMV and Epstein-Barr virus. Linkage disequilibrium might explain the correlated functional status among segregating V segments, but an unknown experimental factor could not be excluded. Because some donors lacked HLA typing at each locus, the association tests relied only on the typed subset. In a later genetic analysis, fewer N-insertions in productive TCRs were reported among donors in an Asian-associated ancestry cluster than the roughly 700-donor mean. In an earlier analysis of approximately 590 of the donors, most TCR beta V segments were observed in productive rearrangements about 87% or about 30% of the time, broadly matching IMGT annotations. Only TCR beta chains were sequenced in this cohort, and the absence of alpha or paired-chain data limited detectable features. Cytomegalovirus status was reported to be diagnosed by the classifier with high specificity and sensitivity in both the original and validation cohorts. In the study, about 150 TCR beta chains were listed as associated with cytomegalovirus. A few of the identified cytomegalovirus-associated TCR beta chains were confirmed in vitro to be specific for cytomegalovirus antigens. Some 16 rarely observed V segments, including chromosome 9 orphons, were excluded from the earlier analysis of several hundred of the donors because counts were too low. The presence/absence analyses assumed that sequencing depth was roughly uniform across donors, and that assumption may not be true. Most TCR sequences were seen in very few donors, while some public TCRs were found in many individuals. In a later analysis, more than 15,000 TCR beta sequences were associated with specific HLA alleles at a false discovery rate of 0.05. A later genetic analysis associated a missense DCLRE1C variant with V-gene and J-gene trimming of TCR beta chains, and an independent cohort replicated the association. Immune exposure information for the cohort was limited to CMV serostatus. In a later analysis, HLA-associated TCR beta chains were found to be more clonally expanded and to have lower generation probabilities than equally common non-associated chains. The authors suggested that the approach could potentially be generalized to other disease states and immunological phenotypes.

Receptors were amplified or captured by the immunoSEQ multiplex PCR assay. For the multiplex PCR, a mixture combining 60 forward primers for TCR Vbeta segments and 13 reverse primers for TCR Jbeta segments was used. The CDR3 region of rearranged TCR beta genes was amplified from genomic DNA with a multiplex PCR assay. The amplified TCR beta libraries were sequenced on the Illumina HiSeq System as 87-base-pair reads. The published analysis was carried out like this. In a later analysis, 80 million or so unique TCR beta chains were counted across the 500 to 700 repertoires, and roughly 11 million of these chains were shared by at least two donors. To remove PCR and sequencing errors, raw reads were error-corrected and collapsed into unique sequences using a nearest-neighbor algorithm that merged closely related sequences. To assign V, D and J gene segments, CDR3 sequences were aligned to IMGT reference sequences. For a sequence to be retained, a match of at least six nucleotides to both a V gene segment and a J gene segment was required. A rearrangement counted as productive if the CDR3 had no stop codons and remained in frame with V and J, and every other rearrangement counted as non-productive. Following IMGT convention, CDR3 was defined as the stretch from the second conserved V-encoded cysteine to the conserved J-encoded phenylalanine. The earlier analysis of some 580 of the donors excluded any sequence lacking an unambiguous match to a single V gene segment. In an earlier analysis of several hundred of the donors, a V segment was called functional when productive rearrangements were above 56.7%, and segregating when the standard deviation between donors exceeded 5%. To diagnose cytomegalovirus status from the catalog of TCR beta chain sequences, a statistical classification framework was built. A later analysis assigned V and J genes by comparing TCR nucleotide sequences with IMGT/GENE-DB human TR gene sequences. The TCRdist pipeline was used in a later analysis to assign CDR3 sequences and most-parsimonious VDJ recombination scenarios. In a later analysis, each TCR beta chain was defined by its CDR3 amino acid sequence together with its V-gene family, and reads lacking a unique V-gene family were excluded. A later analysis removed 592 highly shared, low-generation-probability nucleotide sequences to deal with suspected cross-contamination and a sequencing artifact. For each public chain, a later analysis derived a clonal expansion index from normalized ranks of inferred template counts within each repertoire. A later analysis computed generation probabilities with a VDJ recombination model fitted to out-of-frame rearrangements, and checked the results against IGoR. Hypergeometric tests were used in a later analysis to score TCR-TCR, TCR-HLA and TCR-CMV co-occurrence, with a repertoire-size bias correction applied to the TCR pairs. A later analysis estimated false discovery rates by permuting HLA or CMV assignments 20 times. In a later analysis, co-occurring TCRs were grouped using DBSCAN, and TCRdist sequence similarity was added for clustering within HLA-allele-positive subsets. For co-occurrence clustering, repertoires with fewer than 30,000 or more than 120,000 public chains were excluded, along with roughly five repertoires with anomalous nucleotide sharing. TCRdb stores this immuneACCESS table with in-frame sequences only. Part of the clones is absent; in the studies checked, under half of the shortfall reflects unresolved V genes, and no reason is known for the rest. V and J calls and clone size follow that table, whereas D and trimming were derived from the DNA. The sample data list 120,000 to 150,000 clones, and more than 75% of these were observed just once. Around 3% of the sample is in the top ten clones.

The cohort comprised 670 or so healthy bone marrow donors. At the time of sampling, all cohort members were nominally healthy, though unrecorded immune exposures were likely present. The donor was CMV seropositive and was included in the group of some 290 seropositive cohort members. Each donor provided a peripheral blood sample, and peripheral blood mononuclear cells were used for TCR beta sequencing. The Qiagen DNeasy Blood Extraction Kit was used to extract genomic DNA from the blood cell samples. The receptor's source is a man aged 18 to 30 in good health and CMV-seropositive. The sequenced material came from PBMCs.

DNA sequence: TGTGCCAGCAGCCAACTGGGACTAGCGGGAATCAGTGAGCAGTTCTTC. It codes for CASSQLGLAGISEQFF. The V and J genes are TRBV14 and TRBJ2-1; the junction holds 13 bases that match TRBD2. The germline V gene provides CDR1 SGHDN and CDR2 FVKESK. Reading from cysteine to phenylalanine, the CDR3 counts 16 amino acids. Kept here is only the CDR3 DNA, which spans 48 bases and is read in frame from base 1. V trim: 2 bases; J trim: 9 bases; unmatched bases: 7.